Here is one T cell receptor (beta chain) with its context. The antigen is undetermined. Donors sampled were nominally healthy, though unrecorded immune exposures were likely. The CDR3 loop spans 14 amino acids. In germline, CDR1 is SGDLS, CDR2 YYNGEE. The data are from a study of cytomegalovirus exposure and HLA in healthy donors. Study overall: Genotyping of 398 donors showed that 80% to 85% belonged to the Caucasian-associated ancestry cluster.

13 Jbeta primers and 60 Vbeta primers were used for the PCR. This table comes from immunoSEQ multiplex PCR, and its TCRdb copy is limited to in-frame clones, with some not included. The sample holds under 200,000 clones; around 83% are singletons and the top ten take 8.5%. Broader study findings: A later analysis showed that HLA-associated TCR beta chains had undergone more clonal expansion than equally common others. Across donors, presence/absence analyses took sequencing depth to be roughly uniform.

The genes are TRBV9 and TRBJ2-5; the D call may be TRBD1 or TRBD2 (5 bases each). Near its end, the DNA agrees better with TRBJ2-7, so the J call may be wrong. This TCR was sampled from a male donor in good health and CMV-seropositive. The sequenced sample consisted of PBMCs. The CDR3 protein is CASSVGSGGYEQYF. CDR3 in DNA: TGTGCCAGCAGCGTGGGCTCTGGGGGCTACGAGCAGTACTTC.